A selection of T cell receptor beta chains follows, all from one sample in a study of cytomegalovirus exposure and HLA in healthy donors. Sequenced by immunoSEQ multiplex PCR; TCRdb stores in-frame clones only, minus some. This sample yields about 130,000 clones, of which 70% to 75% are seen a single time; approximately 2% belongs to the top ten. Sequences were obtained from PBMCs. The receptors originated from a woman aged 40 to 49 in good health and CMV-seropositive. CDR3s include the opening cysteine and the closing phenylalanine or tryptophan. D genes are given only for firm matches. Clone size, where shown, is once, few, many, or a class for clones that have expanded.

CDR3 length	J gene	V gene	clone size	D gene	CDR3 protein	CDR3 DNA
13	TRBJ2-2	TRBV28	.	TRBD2	CASSSGGVGELFF	TGTGCCAGCAGTTCTGGGGGGGTCGGGGAGCTGTTTTTT
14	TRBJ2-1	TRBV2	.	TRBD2	CASRDEISGGEQFF	TGTGCCAGCAGAGACGAGATTAGCGGGGGTGAGCAGTTCTTC
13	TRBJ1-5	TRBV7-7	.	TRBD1	CASSQGENQPQHF	TGTGCTAGCAGCCAGGGGGAAAATCAGCCCCAGCATTTT
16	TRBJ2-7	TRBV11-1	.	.	CASSRNGAGVSDEQYF	TGTGCCAGCAGCCGAAACGGGGCAGGGGTTTCGGACGAGCAGTACTTC
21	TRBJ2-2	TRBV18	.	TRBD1	CASSPRLMGQGTLSGTGELFF	TGTGCCAGCTCACCACGCTTGATGGGACAGGGGACCCTTTCGGGCACCGGGGAGCTGTTTTTT
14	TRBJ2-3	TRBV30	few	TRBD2	CAWDTSGFTDTQYF	TGTGCCTGGGACACTAGCGGTTTCACAGATACGCAGTATTTT
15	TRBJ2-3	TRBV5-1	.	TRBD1	CASSFYRGRADTQYF	TGCGCCAGCAGCTTTTACAGGGGGAGAGCAGATACGCAGTATTTT
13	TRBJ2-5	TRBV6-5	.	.	CASSLGPQETQYF	TGTGCCAGCAGTTTGGGCCCCCAAGAGACCCAGTACTTC
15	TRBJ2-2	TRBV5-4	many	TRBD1	CASSYRGLNTGELFF	TGTGCCAGCAGCTATAGGGGGCTGAACACCGGGGAGCTGTTTTTT
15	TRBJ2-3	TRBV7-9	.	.	CASITQGGSGDTQYF	TGTGCCAGCATCACACAGGGGGGGTCCGGGGATACGCAGTATTTT
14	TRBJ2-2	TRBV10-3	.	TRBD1	CATGTGVNTGELFF	TGTGCCACCGGGACAGGGGTCAACACCGGGGAGCTGTTTTTT
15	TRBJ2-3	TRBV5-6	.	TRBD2	CASSATSGGSDTQYF	TGTGCCAGCAGCGCAACTAGCGGGGGTTCAGATACGCAGTATTTT
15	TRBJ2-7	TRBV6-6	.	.	CASGHPGFRRDEQYF	TGTGCCAGCGGCCATCCAGGGTTTCGGAGGGACGAGCAGTACTTC
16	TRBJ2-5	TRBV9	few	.	CASSVAPQGGGETQYF	TGTGCCAGCAGCGTCGCACCTCAGGGAGGAGGAGAGACCCAGTACTTC
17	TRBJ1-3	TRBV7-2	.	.	CASSRDSPVSPGNTIYF	TGTGCCAGCAGCCGGGACTCACCAGTCAGCCCTGGAAACACCATATATTTT
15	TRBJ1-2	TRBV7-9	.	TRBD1	CASSYGLDRVYGYTF	TGTGCCAGCAGCTACGGTTTGGACAGGGTCTATGGCTACACCTTC
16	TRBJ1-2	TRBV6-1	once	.	CASSEAVVREAYGYTF	TGTGCCAGCAGTGAAGCTGTGGTCAGGGAGGCTTATGGCTACACCTTC
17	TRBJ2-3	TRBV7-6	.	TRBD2	CASSLDLLAARTDTQYF	TGTGCCAGCAGCTTAGACCTACTAGCGGCTAGAACAGATACGCAGTATTTT
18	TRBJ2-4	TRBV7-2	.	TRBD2	CASSPRGRGALAKNIQYF	TGTGCCAGCAGCCCCCGGGGGCGGGGGGCCTTAGCCAAAAACATTCAGTACTTC
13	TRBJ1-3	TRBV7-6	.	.	CASSSQAGNTIYF	TGTGCCAGCAGCTCTCAGGCGGGAAACACCATATATTTT
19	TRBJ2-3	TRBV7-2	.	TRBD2	CASRQRGGSGSSRGDTQYF	TGTGCCAGCAGGCAGAGAGGGGGTAGCGGGAGCTCACGAGGAGATACGCAGTATTTT
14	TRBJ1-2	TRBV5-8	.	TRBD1	CASSVQGAAYGYTF	TGTGCCAGCAGCGTTCAGGGGGCGGCTTATGGCTACACCTTC
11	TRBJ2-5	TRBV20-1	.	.	CSAAYQETQYF	TGCAGTGCAGCGTACCAAGAGACCCAGTACTTC
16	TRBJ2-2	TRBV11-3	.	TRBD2	CASSLAGGRKTGELFF	TGTGCCAGCAGCTTAGCGGGGGGGAGGAAGACCGGGGAGCTGTTTTTT
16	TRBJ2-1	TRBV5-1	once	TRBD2	CASRAGIAGGSNEQFF	TGCGCCAGCAGAGCCGGGATAGCGGGAGGGTCGAATGAGCAGTTCTTC
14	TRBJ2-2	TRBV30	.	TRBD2	CAWMRGGRTGELFF	TGTGCCTGGATGCGGGGGGGCCGCACCGGGGAGCTGTTTTTT
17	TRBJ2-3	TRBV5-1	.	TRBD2	CASSLTSGGPSTDTQYF	TGCGCCAGCAGCTTAACTAGCGGGGGGCCAAGCACAGATACGCAGTATTTT
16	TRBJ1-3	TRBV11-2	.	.	CASSPYVSISGNTIYF	TGTGCCAGCAGCCCCTACGTCTCCATCTCTGGAAACACCATATATTTT
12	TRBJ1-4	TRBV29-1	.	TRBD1	CSATGDNEKLFF	TGCAGCGCCACAGGGGATAATGAAAAACTGTTTTTT
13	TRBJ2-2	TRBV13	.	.	CASSFLGAGELFF	TGTGCCAGCAGCTTCCTCGGGGCCGGGGAGCTGTTTTTT
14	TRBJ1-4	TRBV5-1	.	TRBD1	CASSLGTGSEKLFF	TGCGCCAGCAGCTTGGGGACAGGGTCTGAAAAACTGTTTTTT
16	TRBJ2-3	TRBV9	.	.	CASSVGGLPMTDTQYF	TGTGCCAGCAGCGTAGGAGGCTTGCCCATGACAGATACGCAGTATTTT
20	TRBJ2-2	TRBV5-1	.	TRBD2	CASSGRTSAYIFANTGELFF	TGCGCCAGCAGCGGAAGGACTAGCGCATACATATTCGCGAACACCGGGGAGCTGTTTTTT
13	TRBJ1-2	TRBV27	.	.	CASSSTENYGYTF	TGTGCCAGCAGTTCTACGGAGAACTATGGCTACACCTTC
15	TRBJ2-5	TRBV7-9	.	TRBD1	CASSSGTGLQETQYF	TGTGCCAGCAGCTCGGGGACAGGGCTCCAAGAGACCCAGTACTTC
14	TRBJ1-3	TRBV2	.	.	CASSEGPTPNTIYF	TGTGCCAGCAGTGAAGGGCCCACCCCTAACACCATATATTTT
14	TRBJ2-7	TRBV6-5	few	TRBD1	CASTGTGKNYEQYF	TGTGCCAGCACCGGGACAGGGAAAAACTACGAGCAGTACTTC
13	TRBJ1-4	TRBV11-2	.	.	CASSWRGGEKLFF	TGTGCCAGCAGTTGGAGGGGTGGGGAAAAACTGTTTTTT
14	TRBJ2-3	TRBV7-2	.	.	CASSSGQQTDTQYF	TGTGCCAGCAGCTCCGGACAGCAAACAGATACGCAGTATTTT
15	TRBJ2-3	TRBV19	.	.	CASSRPVGGTDTQYF	TGTGCCAGTAGCCGCCCGGTCGGGGGCACAGATACGCAGTATTTT
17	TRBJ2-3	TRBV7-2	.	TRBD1	CASSFPTGGPPTDTQYF	TGTGCCAGCAGCTTCCCCACAGGGGGCCCCCCCACAGATACGCAGTATTTT
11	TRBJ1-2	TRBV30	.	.	CAWSVIKGYTF	TGTGCCTGGAGTGTAATTAAAGGCTACACCTTC
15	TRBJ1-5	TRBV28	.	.	CASNIEGGLNQPQHF	TGTGCCAGCAATATTGAGGGGGGGCTCAATCAGCCCCAGCATTTT
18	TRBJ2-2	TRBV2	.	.	CASTNRSLSIVNTGELFF	TGTGCCAGCACTAACCGGTCCCTCTCAATCGTCAACACCGGGGAGCTGTTTTTT
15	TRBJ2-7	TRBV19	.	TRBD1	CASSRDRGQTYEQYF	TGTGCCAGTAGTAGGGACAGGGGGCAGACCTACGAGCAGTACTTC
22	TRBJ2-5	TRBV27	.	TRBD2	CASSLIVAGGAGASGSFQTQYF	TGTGCCAGCAGTTTAATTGTTGCAGGGGGCGCTGGGGCTAGCGGGAGTTTCCAGACCCAGTACTTC
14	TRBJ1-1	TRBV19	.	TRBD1	CASKEDRGRTEAFF	TGTGCCAGCAAAGAAGACAGGGGGAGGACTGAAGCTTTCTTT
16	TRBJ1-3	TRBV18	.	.	CASSPPHRLSGNTIYF	TGTGCCAGCTCACCACCGCACAGGCTCTCTGGAAACACCATATATTTT
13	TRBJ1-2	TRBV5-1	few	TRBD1	CASSQQGGKSYTF	TGCGCCAGCAGCCAACAGGGGGGCAAAAGCTACACCTTC
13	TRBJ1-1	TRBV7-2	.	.	CASTLDRNTEAFF	TGTGCCAGCACCCTAGACAGGAACACTGAAGCTTTCTTT
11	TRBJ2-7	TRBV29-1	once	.	CSGGEVQEQYF	TGCAGCGGGGGGGAGGTCCAGGAGCAGTACTTC
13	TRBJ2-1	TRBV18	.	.	CASSPRGDNEQFF	TGTGCCAGCTCACCCCGGGGAGACAATGAGCAGTTCTTC
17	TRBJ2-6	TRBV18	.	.	CASSPEAPSSGANVLTF	TGTGCCAGCTCACCTGAGGCCCCGAGCTCTGGGGCCAACGTCCTGACTTTC
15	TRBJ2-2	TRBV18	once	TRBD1	CATIGTGAFAGELFF	TGTGCCACCATCGGGACAGGGGCCTTCGCCGGGGAGCTGTTTTTT
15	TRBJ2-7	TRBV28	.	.	CASSSMGGRSYEQYF	TGTGCCAGCAGTTCCATGGGGGGAAGGTCCTACGAGCAGTACTTC